This T cell receptor beta chain stems from a study of blood T cell repertoires in COVID-19 (dated by TCRdb to between 2020 and 2021). The study in broad terms: Samples from collaborators originated in the United States, Italy and Spain and spanned both the acute and convalescent phases of COVID-19. The material from the prospective study consisted of cDNA or gDNA derived from T cells, B-cell-depleted T cells, or PBMCs. Deeply sampled blood TCRbeta repertoires from subjects exposed to, actively infected with, or recovered from COVID-19 were included in the dataset. The repertoires were released in a freely available public database intended as a resource for research on the immune response to SARS-CoV-2. The samples were drawn from two sources: the first 160 participants of the ongoing ImmuneRACE study, and 1,200 or so subjects contributed by 6 global collaborators. A de-identified subject ID, COVID-19 status, age in years and sex were almost always included in the sample metadata. Where HLA class I and class II types were available, the types were taken from metadata supplied by the sample provider, not from assay-based typing. Here is what the overall study found, with its caveats: The amount of clinical and demographic metadata varied by source and participant and was provided uncurated.

Turning to this clone: No antigen is known for it. No much larger clone exists at a distance of one base, and base qualities are not known.

From a lookup of the germline V gene, CDR1 and CDR2 are SGHAT and FQNNGV. V was cut back by 3 bases and J by 5 bases, leaving a gap of 8 bases between them. Reading from cysteine to phenylalanine, the CDR3 counts 13 amino acids. The retained sequence is limited to the CDR3, 39 bases, with the frame set at the first base. TCRbeta CDR3 regions were amplified from genomic DNA using the immunoSEQ Assay, a bias-controlled multiplex PCR. The paper's processing steps were these. Within the assay, amplification of reference gene primers was used to estimate how many nucleated cells each sample contained. To quantify the absolute abundance of each unique TCRbeta CDR3 rearrangement, sequence reads were collapsed and filtered. For each sample, productive Simpson clonality was calculated by taking the square root of Simpson's diversity index across productive rearrangements. Not all clones reach the TCRdb copy of this immuneACCESS table, which keeps in-frame sequences only. Checked studies attribute under half of the gap to unresolved V genes and leave the rest unexplained. V, J and clone size were drawn from that table, and D and trimming were deduced from the DNA. The table for this sample lists just over 300,000 clones; approximately 88% of them were counted only once. More than 8.5% of the sample is in the top ten clones.

In the prospective study, participants were about 18 to 100 years old, resided in about two dozen geographic areas of the United States, and were enrolled through a virtual design. Cohort assignment in the prospective study relied on participant-reported clinical history from a screening survey and a study questionnaire. Recovered participants in ImmuneRACE Cohort 3 were defined by two consecutive negative NP/OP PCR tests, clearance by a healthcare professional, or resolution of symptoms. In the prospective study, mobile phlebotomists collected whole blood, serum and a nasopharyngeal or oropharyngeal swab from each participant. Prospective study participants could optionally give additional blood draws and questionnaires over an approximately 2-month period. Prospective study blood samples were shipped either frozen or at room temperature before DNA extraction.

The chain is assembled from TRBV11-2 and TRBJ1-5, with an unclear D gene assignment. The sequencing input was PBMCs or T cells enriched from blood (not recorded which). The receptor comes from a young woman who had recovered from COVID-19. The nucleotides read TGTGCCAGCAGCTTTGGGCACGATCAGCCCCAGCATTTT. Its protein is CASSFGHDQPQHF. Reference TRBV11-2 and TRBJ1-5 genes cover what lies past the CDR3, so the full variable domain is EAGVAQSPRYKIIEKRQSVAFWCNPISGHATLYWYQQILGQGPKLLIQFQNNGVVDDSQLPKDRFSAERLKGVDSTLKIQPAKLEDSAVYLCASSFGHDQPQHFGDGTRLSIL.